The 10 T cell receptor beta chains in this list originate from one sample, sequenced in a study of T cell repertoires in cytomegalovirus infection. Via MiXCR, TCRdb re-called the reads, giving one row per CDR3 protein. The sample includes 400,000 or so distinct CDR3 sequences, about a sixth seen only once; the top ten take approximately 8%. The specimen was PBMCs. Source of these receptors: a human donor in good health (CMV status not recorded). Some clones in this sample may be carry-over from other donors' samples.

Details on this clonotype: The germline gene is not matched at one end of the junction; a read error may be the cause. The gene calls are TRBV7-2 and TRBJ1-6; D is uncertain. The germline CDR1 and CDR2 sequences are SGHTA and FQGNSA. This CDR3 comprises 14 residues. DNA of the CDR3: TGTGCCAGCAGCTTAGGCGTAAATAATTCACCCCTCCGCTTT. Translating gives CASSLGVNNSPLRF.

J is TRBJ2-7 and V is TRBV5-1; D is possibly TRBD1 (7 bases). CDR3 length equals 14 residues. Germline loops: CDR1 SGHRS, CDR2 YFSETQ. V dropped 4 bases and J dropped 3 bases, with 14 bases sitting between them. The CDR3 protein is CASSPRGVFYEQYF. In DNA form, the CDR3 reads TGCGCCAGCAGCCCCAGGGGGGTGTTCTACGAGCAGTACTTC.

This clonotype was picked up many times. This rearrangement joins TRBV6-1 to TRBJ2-3; 8 nucleotides align to TRBD2. This CDR3 comprises 13 residues. CDR1 is MNHNS, CDR2 SASEGT, per germline. Trimming removed 7 bases from V and 4 bases from J; junction bases left unmatched: 4. The CDR3 DNA is TGTGCCAGCATCGCGGGGGGCTCAGATACGCAGTATTTT. Protein sequence: CASIAGGSDTQYF.

This clonotype was seen ten or more times. The J gene is TRBJ2-5, the V gene TRBV7-7, with D unclear. Germline-derived CDR1 and CDR2 are SSHAT and FNYEAQ (reference sequence). The V and J ends lost 5 bases and 2 bases respectively, with 9 bases between them. The CDR3 contains 13 residues. The CDR3: CASSLDTQETQYF. In DNA, the CDR3 is TGTGCCAGCAGCCTTGACACACAAGAGACCCAGTACTTC.

This clonotype was seen many times. The V and J genes are TRBV7-8 and TRBJ2-1; D is unclear. The germline CDR1 and CDR2 sequences are SGHVS and FQNEAQ. The CDR3 contains 17 residues. The V end lost 2 bases, the J end lost 0 bases, and 14 bases lay between the germline ends. CDR3 residues: CASSLNLLRSSYNEQFF. CDR3 nucleotides: TGTGCCAGCAGCTTAAATCTGTTACGAAGCTCCTACAATGAGCAGTTCTTC.

This clonotype was picked up many times. CDR3 bases: TGTGCCAGCAGCGTTCGACTAGCGGAGTGGTACAATGAGCAGTTCTTC. This codes for CASSVRLAEWYNEQFF. The J gene is TRBJ2-1, the V gene TRBV7-9, with 9 bases matching TRBD2. Germline V gives CDR1 SEHNR, CDR2 FQNEAQ (reference sequence). This CDR3 has 16 residues. V shed 5 bases and J 4 bases; nucleotides not matched to a gene: 9.

This chain links TRBV6-1 with TRBJ1-1; perhaps TRBD1 as D (6 bases). CDR1 and CDR2 from the germline V gene are MNHNS and SASEGT. The V and J ends lost 10 bases and 1 base respectively, with 16 bases between them. This CDR3 is built from 14 residues. CDR3 protein: CATHATGGNTEAFF. In nucleotides, the CDR3 is TGTGCCACGCATGCGACAGGAGGGAACACTGAAGCTTTCTTT.

This clonotype was found many times. The chain uses TRBV7-8 and TRBJ2-1, with a tentative D call TRBD2 (5 bases). V shed 6 bases and J shed 4 bases, with 22 bases lying between them. CDR1 SGHVS and CDR2 FQNEAQ come from the germline V gene. The CDR3 extends over 17 amino acids. CDR3 sequence reads: CASSSRRTRGHYNEQFF. The CDR3 nucleotides are TGTGCCAGCAGTTCCAGGAGGACCCGAGGCCATTACAATGAGCAGTTCTTC. Drawing the rest from reference TRBV7-8 and TRBJ2-1, the complete variable domain is GAGVSQSPRYKVAKRGQDVALRCDPISGHVSLFWYQQALGQGPEFLTYFQNEAQLDKSGLPSDRFFAERPEGSVSTLKIQRTQQEDSAVYLCASSSRRTRGHYNEQFFGPGTRLTVL.

CDR3 nucleotides: TGCGCCAGCAGCCAAGGGGCAGCGGGGGGGTATACAGATACGCAGTATTTT. Translated, it gives CASSQGAAGGYTDTQYF. The V call is TRBV4-1, the J call TRBJ2-3, with 10 bases lining up with TRBD2. CDR3 length: 17 amino acids. Germline lookup yields CDR1 MGHRA and CDR2 YSYEKL. V was clipped by 1 base and J by 3 bases; unmatched bases: 7.

This clonotype was seen a few times. J is TRBJ2-3 and V is TRBV9; TRBD2 agrees at 10 bases. This CDR3 contains 16 residues. Germline CDR1 SGDLS, CDR2 YYNGEE. J lost 4 bases, V lost 3 bases, and 8 bases had no gene match. The CDR3 bases are TGTGCCAGCAGCGCTGGGGGAGCGGGAGGGGCAGATACGCAGTATTTT. Translating gives CASSAGGAGGADTQYF.